This T cell receptor (beta chain) comes out of a study of shared clonotypes between healthy human individuals. The assay used deep level. Only in-frame clones appear in the TCRdb table, and some are missing; sequencing was by immunoSEQ multiplex PCR. The sample lists 500,000 to 550,000 clones; roughly 95% were seen once. The germline V gene encodes CDR1 MGHRA and CDR2 YSYEKL. With 2 bases clipped from V and 7 bases from J, the junction kept 13 bases outside the gene matches. The CDR3 is made up of 18 amino acids. This sequence originates from a woman in her twenties or thirties in good health. Material for sequencing was naive CD4+ T cells sorted from blood. Regarding subset: CD45RA+ positively selected. The rearrangement joins TRBV4-1 to TRBJ2-1, with 11 nucleotides matching TRBD2. The CDR3 region has the DNA TGCGCCAGCAGCCAACAAAGTTTTGGGACTAGCGGAGGGAATGAGCAGTTCTTC. Its translation: CASSQQSFGTSGGNEQFF.